This TCR beta chain was recovered during a study of blood T cell repertoires in COVID-19. In the study overall: The samples span acute and convalescent COVID-19 from the United States, Italy and Spain. Nucleic acid was either cDNA or gDNA, and it came from T cells, B-cell-depleted T cells, or PBMCs.

The protocol was immunoSEQ multiplex PCR, while the TCRdb copy is restricted to in-frame clones and leaves out a portion. The sample has 250,000 to 300,000 clones, roughly 87% seen once; the top ten hold 2.2%. The CDR3 spans 13 residues. The V gene's germline CDR1 is SQVTM and CDR2 ANQGSEA. Losses at the gene ends were 7 bases for V and 2 bases for J; bases not matched to a gene: 5. Sample: peripheral blood. V is TRBV29-1 and J is TRBJ1-3; TRBD1 agrees at 7 bases. This TCR derives from a woman aged 50 to 65 who had recovered from COVID-19. CDR3 sequence (DNA): TGCAGCGGCAAAACAGGGGCTGGAAACACCATATATTTT. Amino acid sequence: CSGKTGAGNTIYF. The whole variable domain, filled in from reference TRBV29-1 and TRBJ1-3, reads SAVISQKPSRDICQRGTSLTIQCQVDSQVTMMFWYRQQPGQSLTLIATANQGSEATYESGFVIDKFPISRPNLTFSTLTVSNMSPEDSSIYLCSGKTGAGNTIYFGEGSWLTVV.